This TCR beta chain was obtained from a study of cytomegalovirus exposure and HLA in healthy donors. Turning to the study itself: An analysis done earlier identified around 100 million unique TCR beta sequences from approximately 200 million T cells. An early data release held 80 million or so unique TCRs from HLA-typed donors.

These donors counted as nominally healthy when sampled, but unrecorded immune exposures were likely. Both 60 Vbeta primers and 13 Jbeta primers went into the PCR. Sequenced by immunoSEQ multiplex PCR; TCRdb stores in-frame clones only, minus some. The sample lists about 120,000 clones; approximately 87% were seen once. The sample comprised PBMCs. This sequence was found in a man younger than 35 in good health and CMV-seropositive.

The DNA of the CDR3 is TGCAGCGCCAGGGACAGGGGCTCTGGAAACACCATATATTTT. It encodes CSARDRGSGNTIYF. The genes are TRBV29-1 and TRBJ1-3; TRBD1 matches at 10 bases. Germline V gene sequence: CDR1 SQVTM, CDR2 ANQGSEA. The CDR3 runs 14 residues. The V gene end was trimmed by 7 bases and the J gene end by 0 bases; junction bases not matched to a gene: 3.